One sample yielded the 27 T cell receptor beta chains listed below, sequenced in a study of T cells after yellow fever vaccination. TCRdb reanalysed the 5' RACE reads using MiXCR and keeps one entry per CDR3 protein. The sample consists of 180,000 or so distinct CDR3 sequences, 11% of them appearing once. The sample here was CD8+ T cells sorted from PBMCs, taken 15 days after the yellow fever booster vaccination. The source of these receptors is a man aged 18 to 29 who received the YFV17D yellow fever vaccine.

This clonotype was recorded a few times. J is TRBJ1-2 and V is TRBV27, with a possible D match to TRBD1 (6 bases). Germline CDR1 is MNHEY and CDR2 is SMNVEV (reference sequence). Trimming cost V 2 bases and J 4 bases, with 11 bases left between them. There are 14 residues in the CDR3. The CDR3 sequence is CASSLMQGSYGYTF. The DNA of the CDR3 is TGTGCCAGCAGTTTAATGCAGGGGAGCTATGGCTACACCTTC.

The chain couples TRBV19 to TRBJ2-7; TRBD1 matches 7 bases. CDR3 length: 16 amino acids. The ends lost 5 bases at V and 4 bases at J; junction bases unmatched: 14. The germline V gene encodes CDR1 LNHDA and CDR2 SQIVND (reference sequence). The CDR3 protein is CASSARQGIRPYEQYF. DNA for the CDR3: TGTGCCAGTAGTGCCCGACAGGGTATTCGTCCTTACGAGCAGTACTTC.

This chain links TRBV7-2 with TRBJ2-1, with D unclear. CDR1 SGHTA and CDR2 FQGNSA come from the germline V gene. The CDR3 has 14 residues. V was trimmed by 1 base and J by 9 bases, leaving 13 bases between them. The CDR3 region is CASSLDSRFAEQFF. The CDR3 bases are TGTGCCAGCAGCTTAGATTCCCGGTTCGCTGAGCAGTTCTTC.

This chain connects TRBV7-2 to TRBJ2-2; D may correspond to TRBD1 or TRBD2 (5 bases each). V was clipped by 5 bases and J by 5 bases, with 15 bases between them. The CDR3 has 15 residues. Germline V CDR1 and CDR2: SGHTA, FQGNSA. CDR3 sequence reads: CASSPPGTATGELFF. The CDR3, as DNA: TGTGCCAGCAGCCCTCCTGGGACGGCAACCGGGGAGCTGTTTTTT.

This clonotype was seen at least ten times. The chain is built from TRBV20-1 and TRBJ1-1; the D is unclear. Trimming took off 1 base at V and 1 base at J, with 16 bases between the two ends. This CDR3 spans 16 amino acids. CDR1 is DFQATT, CDR2 SNEGSKA, per germline (reference sequence). CDR3 protein: CSARGWIARRNTEAFF. The CDR3 DNA sequence: TGCAGTGCTAGAGGTTGGATCGCCCGCCGGAACACTGAAGCTTTCTTT.

V gene TRBV28 combines with J gene TRBJ2-5, with 9 bases matching TRBD2. The CDR3 totals 15 residues. CDR1 is MDHEN and CDR2 is SYDVKM in the germline V gene. The trim removed 2 bases at V and 5 bases at J, leaving 6 bases unmatched. The CDR3, as DNA: TGTGCCAGCAGTTTAGGGCGGGGGGGAATCGAGACCCAGTACTTC. It translates to CASSLGRGGIETQYF.

The chain recombines TRBV10-2 with TRBJ1-1; D gene uncertain. Germline V lookup: CDR1 WSHSY, CDR2 SAAADI. Trimming left V 7 bases short and J 1 base short, with 10 bases between. The CDR3 is made up of 13 amino acids. CDR3 protein: CASIPTANTEAFF. CDR3 nucleotides: TGCGCCAGCATCCCCACGGCGAACACTGAAGCTTTCTTT.

The genes are TRBV9 and TRBJ2-5, with 13 bases that match TRBD2. The CDR3 is 16 amino acids. Trimming at V came to 4 bases and at J to 5 bases, leaving 8 bases not matched to a gene. The V gene's germline CDR1 is SGDLS and CDR2 YYNGEE. This CDR3 is CASSPSTSGGMETQYF. The CDR3 DNA reads TGTGCCAGCAGCCCCTCGACTAGCGGGGGGATGGAGACCCAGTACTTC.

The chain carries TRBV6-5 and TRBJ2-1; a possible D gene is TRBD1 (6 bases). This CDR3 region has 14 residues. Trimming pared 3 bases from V and 6 bases from J, leaving 12 bases between. Germline V gene lookup returns CDR1 MNHEY and CDR2 SVGAGI. CDR3 region: CASSYGGPGNEQFF. In DNA, the CDR3 is TGTGCCAGCAGTTATGGGGGCCCGGGCAATGAGCAGTTCTTC.

V usage is TRBV6-5 and J usage is TRBJ1-2; D is uncertain. The CDR3 runs 15 residues. Trimming shortened V by 2 bases and J by 0 bases, and 10 bases separated the two germline ends. Looked up from germline, CDR1 is MNHEY and CDR2 is SVGAGI. The CDR3 DNA is TGTGCCAGCAGTTACGTGTCGGGGTCTAACTATGGCTACACCTTC. Translation gives CASSYVSGSNYGYTF.

This chain uses TRBV7-9 with TRBJ2-5; D unresolved. Germline-derived CDR1 and CDR2 are SEHNR and FQNEAQ (reference sequence). V lost 5 bases, J lost 7 bases, and 8 bases lay in between. The CDR3 is made up of 11 amino acids. CDR3 sequence reads: CASSVMGTQYF. The DNA for the CDR3 is TGTGCCAGCAGCGTGATGGGGACCCAGTACTTC.

A single count supports this clonotype. The chain joins TRBV29-1 to TRBJ2-7; TRBD1 aligns across 12 bases. CDR3 length: 16 amino acids. CDR1 and CDR2 from the germline V gene are SQVTM and ANQGSEA. With V trimmed by 3 bases and J by 5 bases, 11 bases remained unmatched. The CDR3 loop reads CSVEGPGQGAPNEQYF. CDR3 in DNA: TGCAGCGTTGAGGGCCCGGGACAGGGGGCGCCGAACGAGCAGTACTTC.

This clonotype was found a few times. This chain links TRBV27 with TRBJ2-5, with 8 bases matching TRBD1. This CDR3 region has 16 residues. Germline V gene data show CDR1 as MNHEY and CDR2 as SMNVEV (reference sequence). The J segment lost 5 bases and the V segment lost 2 bases, leaving 10 bases of the junction unmatched. The CDR3 DNA reads TGTGCCAGCAGTTTAAGGGCAGGGGGCTATTTCGAGACCCAGTACTTC. Its translation is CASSLRAGGYFETQYF.

The rearrangement joins TRBV12-5 to TRBJ2-5; TRBD2 is a possible D gene (5 bases). CDR3 length: 16 residues. Trimming shortened V by 0 bases and J by 4 bases, and 15 bases separated the two germline ends. Germline-derived CDR1 and CDR2 are LGHNT and FRNRAP. The CDR3 DNA is TGTGCTAGTGGTTTGGTAGTCGGGGAACCAGGAGAGACCCAGTACTTC. It is translated as CASGLVVGEPGETQYF.

This clonotype has a count of ten or more. V is TRBV4-1 and J is TRBJ2-7, with TRBD1 matching 7 bases. Germline V gene lookup returns CDR1 MGHRA and CDR2 YSYEKL. This CDR3 comprises 14 residues. The J segment lost 1 base and the V segment lost 4 bases, leaving 4 bases of the junction unmatched. The CDR3 is CASSPEQGSYEQYV. The CDR3 DNA reads TGCGCCAGCAGCCCGGAACAGGGGTCCTACGAGCAGTACGTC.

The table lists this clonotype with a few counts. This chain connects TRBV5-1 to TRBJ2-7; 10 nucleotides line up with TRBD1. Germline CDR1 and CDR2: SGHRS and YFSETQ. The CDR3 runs to 14 residues. V was clipped by 0 bases and J by 6 bases; unmatched bases: 3. CDR3 residues: CASSLGQGAVEQYF. Here the CDR3 DNA reads TGCGCCAGCAGCTTGGGACAGGGGGCAGTCGAGCAGTACTTC.

This clonotype occurred once. This chain joins TRBV7-9 and TRBJ2-3; D possibly corresponds to TRBD2 (6 bases). This CDR3 has 14 residues. The V end lost 7 bases, the J end lost 0 bases, and 11 bases lay between the germline ends. Per the germline V gene, CDR1 is SEHNR and CDR2 is FQNEAQ (reference sequence). CDR3 residues: CASIRLDSTDTQYF. CDR3 coding DNA: TGTGCCAGCATCCGACTAGATAGCACAGATACGCAGTATTTT.

There are a few counts of this clonotype. This chain links TRBV6-2 or TRBV6-3 with TRBJ1-1; D ambiguous. The CDR3 has 13 amino acids. Trimming shortened V by 2 bases and J by 8 bases, and 12 bases separated the two germline ends. The germline V gene encodes CDR1 MNHEY and CDR2 SVGEGT. The CDR3 DNA follows: TGTGCCAGCAGTTACGAGGAGGGTTCGGAAGCTTTCTTT. Translating it yields CASSYEEGSEAFF.

This clonotype has ten or more counts. The rearrangement uses TRBV7-2 and TRBJ2-1; TRBD2 aligns across 8 bases. The ends lost 1 base at V and 6 bases at J; junction bases unmatched: 14. This CDR3 has 18 amino acids. CDR1 is SGHTA, CDR2 FQGNSA, per germline. The CDR3 DNA reads TGTGCCAGCAGCTTAGACCCACAACTAGCGGTATATGTCAATGAGCAGTTCTTC. Translating gives CASSLDPQLAVYVNEQFF.

This clonotype occurred many times. DNA for the CDR3: TGCAGCGTTGTTGGTGGGGAGAGCTCCTACAATGAGCAGTTCTTC. Encoded protein: CSVVGGESSYNEQFF. The genes are TRBV29-1 and TRBJ2-1, with D perhaps matching TRBD2 (5 bases). This CDR3 has 15 amino acids. Trimming left V 4 bases short and J 0 bases short, with 13 bases between. Germline CDR1 and CDR2: SQVTM and ANQGSEA.

This chain joins TRBV7-9 and TRBJ2-3, with D hard to call. Looked up from germline, CDR1 is SEHNR and CDR2 is FQNEAQ (reference sequence). CDR3 size: 16 residues. The V end lost 2 bases, the J end lost 0 bases, and 12 bases lay between the germline ends. The chain's CDR3 is CASSLRQLDSTDTQYF. In DNA form, the CDR3 reads TGTGCCAGCAGCTTACGTCAACTCGACAGCACAGATACGCAGTATTTT.

This clonotype has a handful of counts. The genes are TRBV5-1 and TRBJ2-3; D unclear. The V gene lost 0 bases and the J gene lost 2 bases, with 7 bases spanning the gap. Germline assignment: CDR1 SGHRS and CDR2 YFSETQ. The CDR3 runs 14 residues. CDR3 bases: TGCGCCAGCAGCTTGGAACAGATCACAGATACGCAGTATTTT. This codes for CASSLEQITDTQYF.

This clonotype has a handful of counts. The J gene is TRBJ1-1, the V gene TRBV7-6; D remains unclear. Germline-derived CDR1 and CDR2 are SGHVS and FNYEAQ. V dropped 1 base and J dropped 0 bases, with 9 bases sitting between them. This CDR3 comprises 15 residues. CDR3 sequence reads: CASSLVMDLNTEAFF. The DNA of the CDR3 is TGTGCCAGCAGCTTAGTGATGGACTTGAACACTGAAGCTTTCTTT. Using reference TRBV7-6 and TRBJ1-1 for the parts outside the CDR3, the full variable domain is GAGVSQSPRYKVTKRGQDVALRCDPISGHVSLYWYRQALGQGPEFLTYFNYEAQQDKSGLPNDRFSAERPEGSISTLTIQRTEQRDSAMYRCASSLVMDLNTEAFFGQGTRLTVV.

This clonotype was seen more than once but under ten times. This chain connects TRBV6-2 or TRBV6-3 to TRBJ2-3; the match to TRBD2 covers 10 bases. The CDR3 spans 17 residues. Germline values: CDR1 MNHEY, CDR2 SVGEGT. The ends lost 2 bases at V and 6 bases at J; junction bases unmatched: 11. CDR3 sequence: CASSYPTPKTSGDTQYF. Written as DNA, the CDR3 is TGTGCCAGCAGTTACCCCACCCCGAAGACTAGCGGGGATACGCAGTATTTT.

This clonotype appeared a few times. J is TRBJ1-1 and V is TRBV7-9, with TRBD1 matching 8 bases. Germline-derived CDR1 and CDR2 are SEHNR and FQNEAQ (reference sequence). V shed 4 bases, J shed 4 bases, and the junction held 8 bases outside the gene matches. The CDR3 is 15 residues long. In DNA, the CDR3 is TGTGCCAGCAGCTCGACAGGGGCGATTCTCACTGAAGCTTTCTTT. It is translated as CASSSTGAILTEAFF. The whole variable domain, remainder taken from reference TRBV7-9 and TRBJ1-1, is DTGVSQNPRHKITKRGQNVTFRCDPISEHNRLYWYRQTLGQGPEFLTYFQNEAQLEKSRLLSDRFSAERPKGSFSTLEIQRTEQGDSAMYLCASSSTGAILTEAFFGQGTRLTVV.

This clonotype was detected a few times. The chain is built from TRBV5-1 and TRBJ2-2; D might be TRBD1 (6 bases). Trimming cost V 2 bases and J 1 base, with 9 bases left between them. This CDR3 contains 15 residues. Germline V gene sequence: CDR1 SGHRS, CDR2 YFSETQ. The CDR3 sequence is CASSLEGENTGELFF. The CDR3, as DNA: TGCGCCAGCAGCTTAGAGGGGGAGAACACCGGGGAGCTGTTTTTT.

This clonotype was observed at least ten times. The CDR3: CASSLGEGSTYEQYF. The CDR3 nucleotides are TGTGCCAGCAGCTTAGGGGAGGGGTCGACCTACGAGCAGTACTTC. This chain links TRBV7-2 with TRBJ2-7; 7 bases map to TRBD2. The germline gives CDR1 SGHTA, CDR2 FQGNSA. V was clipped by 1 base and J by 2 bases; unmatched bases: 5. The CDR3 loop spans 15 amino acids.